The 23 T cell receptor beta chains below all came from one sample that was sequenced in a study of beta chain features in type 1 diabetes (dated by TCRdb to 2016 to 2019). What the work shows at the level of the full study, not this receptor alone: Type 1 diabetes patients showed a moderate but significant shortening of TCRB CDR3 length in all four CD4+ subsets.

The method was the immunoSEQ multiplex PCR assay. All of the isolated RNA was reverse transcribed with the High Capacity cDNA Reverse Transcription Kit, so expressed TCRB transcripts were sequenced. Held by TCRdb, this immuneACCESS table contains in-frame sequences only and omits some clones. Under half of the omission traces to an unresolved V gene where checked; the cause of the rest is unknown. Recorded for this sample are 300,000 or so clones; roughly 9% of them occurred a single time. Jointly, the top ten make up about 1% of the sample. These receptors lack a known antigen. The sample taken for sequencing was central memory CD4+ T cells from blood. These receptors were collected from a man in his thirties or forties with type 1 diabetes.

V usage is TRBV5-1 and J usage is TRBJ2-3, with 7 bases that match TRBD2. Per the germline V gene, CDR1 is SGHRS and CDR2 is YFSETQ. V was clipped by 3 bases and J by 0 bases; unmatched bases: 10. The CDR3 spans 17 residues. The CDR3 here is CASSWSLAQPSTDTQYF. The CDR3 coding sequence is TGCGCCAGCAGCTGGTCACTAGCGCAGCCTAGCACAGATACGCAGTATTTT.

This clone was seen a few times. The chain employs TRBV6-5 and TRBJ2-4; a weak D match, TRBD1 (6 bases). Between the trimmed V and J ends, which lost 6 bases and 8 bases, there was a span of 14 bases. CDR3 size: 13 residues. Germline CDR1 MNHEY, CDR2 SVGAGI. The CDR3 nucleotides are TGTGCCAGCAGACTTCGGACAGTTGACATTCAGTACTTC. It codes for CASRLRTVDIQYF.

This clone appeared a few times. CDR3 bases: TGTGCCAGCAGTGACGAGGGGGGAGAGACCCAGTACTTC. It codes for CASSDEGGETQYF. This sequence joins TRBV2 and TRBJ2-5; either TRBD1 or TRBD2 may supply D (6 bases each). Trimming removed 3 bases from V and 4 bases from J, with 9 bases in between. Germline-derived CDR1 and CDR2 are SNHLY and FYNNEI. The CDR3 spans 13 residues. Full variable domain (rest looked up from reference TRBV2 and TRBJ2-5): EPEVTQTPSHQVTQMGQEVILRCVPISNHLYFYWYRQILGQKVEFLVSFYNNEISEKSEIFDDQFSVERPDGSNFTLKIRSTKLEDSAMYFCASSDEGGETQYFGPGTRLLVL.

This clone was detected a few times. The J gene is TRBJ1-5, the V gene TRBV30; D may be TRBD1 (5 bases). Per germline, CDR1 GTSNPN and CDR2 SVGIG (reference sequence). This CDR3 contains 14 residues. The V end lost 3 bases, the J end lost 4 bases, and 13 bases lay between the germline ends. This CDR3 reads CAWSPGLLNQPQHF. The CDR3 DNA sequence: TGTGCCTGGAGCCCGGGACTGCTTAATCAGCCCCAGCATTTT. The full variable domain, with the rest looked up from reference TRBV30 and TRBJ1-5, is SQTIHQWPATLVQPVGSPLSLECTVEGTSNPNLYWYRQAAGRGLQLLFYSVGIGQISSEVPQNLSASRPQDRQFILSSKKLLLSDSGFYLCAWSPGLLNQPQHFGDGTRLSIL.

The chain joins TRBV7-2 to TRBJ2-7; TRBD1 matches 11 bases. Trimming at V came to 0 bases and at J to 4 bases, leaving 5 bases not matched to a gene. The CDR3 is made up of 16 amino acids. Looked up from germline, CDR1 is SGHTA and CDR2 is FQGNSA. CDR3 coding DNA: TGTGCCAGCAGCTTAGCCGGACAGGGGGCGGTTTACGAGCAGTACTTC. Translating it yields CASSLAGQGAVYEQYF.

This clone was counted a few times. This chain links TRBV6-7 with TRBJ2-5; TRBD2 aligns across 12 bases. TRBV6-7 is annotated as an ORF whose role is uncertain. CDR3 size: 14 residues. Germline trimming cut 5 bases from V and 3 bases from J; bases unmatched to any gene: 1. The CDR3 loop is CASSRLAGEETQYF. The CDR3 DNA sequence: TGTGCCAGCAGTAGACTAGCGGGGGAAGAGACCCAGTACTTC.

This clone occurred a few times. V usage is TRBV2 and J usage is TRBJ2-7; 7 nucleotides match TRBD2. Trimming cost V 9 bases and J 3 bases; bases outside gene matches: 2. The CDR3 spans 11 residues. The germline V gene has CDR1 SNHLY and CDR2 FYNNEI. CDR3 region: CASTSDYEQYF. The CDR3, as DNA: TGTGCCAGTACTAGCGACTACGAGCAGTACTTC.

The chain couples TRBV7-2 to TRBJ2-5, with D maybe TRBD2 (6 bases). The ends were cut back, 0 bases at V and 5 bases at J, with 10 bases in the middle. The germline V gene has CDR1 SGHTA and CDR2 FQGNSA. The CDR3 runs 14 residues. The DNA of the CDR3 is TGTGCCAGCAGCTTAGCAGGGGAGGAGGAGACCCAGTACTTC. Translation: CASSLAGEEETQYF. The entire variable domain, with the rest obtained from reference TRBV7-2 and TRBJ2-5, is as follows: GAGVSQSPSNKVTEKGKDVELRCDPISGHTALYWYRQSLGQGLEFLIYFQGNSAPDKSGLPSDRFSAERTGGSVSTLTIQRTQQEDSAVYLCASSLAGEEETQYFGPGTRLLVL.

V and J are TRBV5-1 and TRBJ2-2; no definite D call. Germline assignment: CDR1 SGHRS and CDR2 YFSETQ. The CDR3 consists of 14 residues. V was cut by 1 base and J by 5 bases, with 9 bases left in between. Here the CDR3 reads CASSLTGGTGELFF. The DNA for the CDR3 is TGCGCCAGCAGCTTGACGGGTGGAACCGGGGAGCTGTTTTTT.

This clone was counted only a few times. The V gene is TRBV9, the J gene TRBJ2-5; D is perhaps TRBD1 (5 bases). V gave up 3 bases and J gave up 0 bases, with 6 bases separating them. Germline V gives CDR1 SGDLS, CDR2 YYNGEE. The CDR3 is 13 amino acids. CDR3 nucleotide sequence: TGTGCCAGCAGCGGACAGTACCAAGAGACCCAGTACTTC. Residues: CASSGQYQETQYF.

This clone has ten or more counts. The chain couples TRBV28 to TRBJ2-7; maybe TRBD2 (6 bases). Germline V lookup: CDR1 MDHEN, CDR2 SYDVKM. The germline V and J ends were trimmed by 6 bases and 7 bases, with 22 bases remaining between them. This CDR3 region has 15 residues. The CDR3: CASRRIQTGEEEQYF. The CDR3 coding sequence is TGTGCCAGCAGGCGGATCCAGACGGGGGAAGAGGAGCAGTACTTC.

The sample holds a few counts of this clone. J is TRBJ1-1 and V is TRBV6-5; TRBD1 might be the D (6 bases). The germline CDR1 and CDR2 sequences are MNHEY and SVGAGI. The V end lost 6 bases, the J end lost 5 bases, and 16 bases lay between the germline ends. The CDR3 consists of 14 residues. The CDR3 here is CASRDPGHMTEAFF. In DNA, the CDR3 is TGTGCCAGCAGGGATCCGGGACACATGACTGAAGCTTTCTTT.

The rearrangement uses TRBV5-1 and TRBJ2-5; D unclear. The V gene's germline CDR1 is SGHRS and CDR2 YFSETQ. V dropped 5 bases and J dropped 2 bases, with 4 bases sitting between them. The CDR3 extends over 11 amino acids. CDR3 protein: CASRLQETQYF. The CDR3 DNA follows: TGCGCCAGCAGACTTCAAGAGACCCAGTACTTC.

A few counts support this clone. V and J are TRBV5-1 and TRBJ1-5, with 7 bases identical to TRBD1. With 0 bases clipped from V and 8 bases from J, the junction kept 5 bases outside the gene matches. Germline V gene data show CDR1 as SGHRS and CDR2 as YFSETQ. This CDR3 has 14 amino acids. As DNA, the CDR3 is TGCGCCAGCAGCTTGGGTCAGGGGGTTGAGCCCCAGCATTTT. This sequence encodes CASSLGQGVEPQHF.

V gene TRBV27 combines with J gene TRBJ1-1; no reliable D call. CDR1 is MNHEY and CDR2 is SMNVEV in the germline V gene (reference sequence). V was trimmed by 0 bases and J by 3 bases, leaving 11 bases between them. CDR3 length: 15 residues. CDR3 DNA: TGTGCCAGCAGTTTATCACCCCAGGTTCACACTGAAGCTTTCTTT. This sequence encodes CASSLSPQVHTEAFF.

The V and J genes are TRBV6-1 and TRBJ1-5; 9 nucleotides agree with TRBD1. Germline CDR1 reads MNHNS; CDR2 reads SASEGT. The trim removed 2 bases at V and 3 bases at J, leaving 11 bases unmatched. This CDR3 has 18 amino acids. The CDR3 DNA reads as TGTGCCAGCAGTGAAAAGGGACAGGGAGGGAGCAACAATCAGCCCCAGCATTTT. Amino acid sequence: CASSEKGQGGSNNQPQHF.

This rearrangement joins TRBV11-2 to TRBJ2-3; 11 bases are a match to TRBD2. This CDR3 contains 16 residues. V trimming: 3 bases; J trimming: 6 bases; junction bases outside the gene matches: 8. CDR1 is SGHAT and CDR2 is FQNNGV in the germline V gene. CDR3 sequence reads: CASSLGGTSGQDTQYF. The DNA for the CDR3 is TGTGCCAGCAGCTTGGGGGGGACTAGCGGACAGGATACGCAGTATTTT.

The chain employs TRBV5-1 and TRBJ2-3; D is unresolved. Germline CDR1 reads SGHRS; CDR2 reads YFSETQ. The CDR3 consists of 13 residues. Trimming left V 0 bases short and J 5 bases short, with 7 bases between. CDR3 in amino acids: CASSLALLDTQYF. The CDR3 nucleotides read TGCGCCAGCAGCTTGGCACTCCTAGATACGCAGTATTTT.

This rearrangement joins TRBV5-1 to TRBJ1-5; D is perhaps TRBD1 (5 bases). The CDR3 is 15 amino acids. CDR1 is SGHRS, CDR2 YFSETQ, per germline. V gave up 5 bases and J gave up 0 bases, with 12 bases separating them. CDR3: CASRRDGSSNQPQHF. The CDR3 nucleotides are TGCGCCAGCAGGCGGGACGGGAGTAGCAATCAGCCCCAGCATTTT.

The chain carries TRBV5-8 and TRBJ2-5, with 9 bases matching TRBD1. This CDR3 is built from 16 residues. Germline values: CDR1 SGHTS, CDR2 YDEGEE. V lost 3 bases to trimming and J lost 1 base; unmatched junction nucleotides: 7. The CDR3 region is CASSWGTGSSQETQYF. The CDR3 DNA reads TGTGCCAGCAGCTGGGGGACAGGGTCTTCCCAAGAGACCCAGTACTTC.

The chain has TRBV5-5 and TRBJ1-3; D is possibly TRBD1 (6 bases). The CDR3 runs 15 residues. Between the trimmed V and J ends, which lost 3 bases and 4 bases, there was a span of 14 bases. Per germline, CDR1 SGHKS and CDR2 YYEKEE (reference sequence). The CDR3 DNA follows: TGTGCCAGCAGCTCGGACAGTTGGCCAGGAAACACCATATATTTT. It translates to CASSSDSWPGNTIYF.

The chain recombines TRBV19 with TRBJ1-5, with D unclear. Trimming removed 5 bases from V and 3 bases from J, with 11 bases in between. From germline, CDR1 is LNHDA and CDR2 SQIVND (reference sequence). The CDR3 is 14 amino acids. CDR3 nucleotides: TGTGCCAGTAGTCCTTTCCAGATCAATCAGCCCCAGCATTTT. This translates into CASSPFQINQPQHF.

This chain uses TRBV23-1 with TRBJ1-1; TRBD1 matches 8 bases. TRBV23-1 is classed as an ORF, of uncertain function. The V segment lost 1 base and the J segment 7 bases; nucleotides outside the gene matches: 8. This CDR3 has 15 residues. CDR3 residues: CASSQLGQGCGEAFF. The CDR3 DNA is TGCGCCAGCAGTCAATTAGGACAGGGCTGTGGTGAAGCTTTCTTT.